This TCR beta chain was captured by sequencing in a study of blood T cell repertoires in COVID-19. Study information: PBMCs, B-cell-depleted T cells, or T cells provided the cDNA or gDNA that made up the material.

Germline CDR1 is LGHDT and CDR2 is YNNKEL (reference sequence). The CDR3 consists of 18 residues. V gave up 3 bases and J gave up 0 bases, with 20 bases separating them. Produced via immunoSEQ multiplex PCR; TCRdb's table is partial and in-frame only. In the table there are around 280,000 clones, around 90% of which are singletons. Material for sequencing was peripheral blood. This TCR derives from a woman aged 45 to 65 who had recovered from COVID-19. This chain connects TRBV3-1 (or the pseudogene TRBV3-2) to TRBJ1-1; tentative D call: TRBD1 (6 bases). CDR3 amino acids: CASSHPQSARGVNTEAFF. The CDR3, as DNA: TGTGCCAGCAGCCACCCGCAAAGCGCCAGGGGAGTGAACACTGAAGCTTTCTTT.